Listed here are 10 T cell receptor beta chains from one sample, sequenced in a study of tumor-infiltrating lymphocytes in primary liver carcinoma (dated by TCRdb to about 2017). The sample was run on an Illumina HiSeq 2500. A constant-region primer and ProtoScript II reverse transcriptase were used to reverse-transcribe TCRbeta-specific cDNA from about 530 ng total RNA. Construction of the TCRbeta libraries relied on three nested rounds of multiplex PCR, following a slightly modified ARM-PCR procedure. Multiplex TRBV1-TRBV30 forward primers and a Cbeta reverse primer were used in the first two PCR rounds, each of which was run for around 9 cycles. TCRdb applied fastp at Q25 and MiXCR to the public reads, then kept only in-frame beta chains. Identical CDR3 protein sequences are pooled into one entry, listed with their most common genes and DNA. The sample table contains about 200,000 distinct CDR3 sequences; only one count was recorded for less than 65% of them. Jointly, the top ten make up 7% to 8.5% of the sample.

TRIzol reagent was used to extract blood RNA from unsorted whole blood, while the DNeasy Blood & Tissue kit provided the germline DNA. The sequencing input was peripheral blood. The source of these receptors is a woman aged 55-70 years with primary liver carcinoma and hepatitis B virus infection.

The genes are TRBV6-6 and TRBJ1-3; D is unclear. The CDR3 extends over 15 amino acids. CDR1 is MNHNY and CDR2 is SVGAGI in the germline V gene (reference sequence). V lost 5 bases, J lost 10 bases, and 21 bases lay in between. The CDR3 region has the DNA TGTGCCAGCAGTGCTAGAGTGGGAAGTGGCAAAACCATATATTTT. Its protein is CASSARVGSGKTIYF.

V and J are TRBV5-1 and TRBJ2-1; weak D call: TRBD1 (7 bases). Between the trimmed V and J ends, which lost 3 bases and 0 bases, there was a span of 13 bases. The CDR3 is 16 residues long. The germline V gene encodes CDR1 SGHRS and CDR2 YFSETQ. The CDR3 sequence: CASSSGAGGSYNEQFF. In nucleotides, the CDR3 is TGCGCCAGCAGCTCGGGGGCAGGGGGCTCCTACAATGAGCAGTTCTTC.

This clonotype was recorded many times. The chain combines TRBV29-1 with TRBJ1-2, with D perhaps TRBD1 (6 bases). Per the germline V gene, CDR1 is SQVTM and CDR2 is ANQGSEA. Trimming cost V 4 bases and J 2 bases, with 14 bases left between them. The CDR3 covers 14 residues. CDR3 bases: TGCAGCGTTGTTTTCTTCGACAGGAACTATGGCTACACCTTC. It yields the protein CSVVFFDRNYGYTF.

The genes are TRBV7-8 and TRBJ1-5; D is undetermined. V gave up 0 bases and J gave up 9 bases, with 12 bases separating them. CDR1 is SGHVS and CDR2 is FQNEAQ in the germline V gene. This CDR3 has 14 amino acids. This CDR3 is CASSLAPLWGPQHF. CDR3 DNA: TGTGCCAGCAGCTTAGCGCCCCTTTGGGGGCCCCAGCATTTT.

As for this clonotype: A read error may account for a junction end that differs from germline. This chain links TRBV11-3 with TRBJ2-4; 7 nucleotides match TRBD2. The CDR3 is 14 residues long. Germline V CDR1 and CDR2: SGHNT, YENEEA. The CDR3 reads CAGSGVMVQNIQYF. The CDR3 DNA is TGTGCCGGCAGCGGGGTAATGGTCCAAAACATTCAGTACTTC.

This clonotype showed up just a few times. A much larger clone lies a single base off, so this may be a read error. The chain combines TRBV4-1 with TRBJ2-7; D remains ambiguous. Trimming took off 10 bases at V and 4 bases at J, with 8 bases between the two ends. The V gene's germline CDR1 is MGHRA and CDR2 YSYEKL. CDR3 length equals 10 residues. CDR3 in amino acids: CATGYYEQYF. The CDR3 DNA is TGCGCCACTGGGTATTACGAGCAGTACTTC.

The chain carries TRBV7-8 and TRBJ1-5; 8 nucleotides agree with TRBD1. Germline CDR1 and CDR2: SGHVS and FQNEAQ. The CDR3 has 17 residues. V was pared by 3 bases and J by 2 bases, with 9 bases of the junction left unmatched. The CDR3 sequence: CASSLYRGGIGNQPQHF. The DNA for the CDR3 is TGTGCCAGCAGCTTGTACAGGGGGGGTATCGGCAATCAGCCCCAGCATTTT.

As to this clonotype: Its ends do not fully match the called genes, so a read error is possible. The CDR3 here is CASSRTTAGSHEQYF. DNA for the CDR3: TGTGCCAGCAGCCGCACGACGGCAGGTAGCCACGAGCAATACTTC. This chain links TRBV6-6 with TRBJ2-7; D remains ambiguous. This CDR3 region has 15 residues. Germline assignment: CDR1 MNHNY and CDR2 SVGAGI (reference sequence).

To note about this clonotype: It may be a read error: a sequence one base away is much more abundant. This chain links TRBV29-1 with TRBJ1-3, with 9 bases matching TRBD1. This CDR3 has 18 residues. J gave up 0 bases and V 6 bases, and 15 bases lay outside the gene matches. Germline lookup yields CDR1 SQVTM and CDR2 ANQGSEA. CDR3 nucleotides: TGCAGCGTCGGGGACAGGGAAAGGTACGGGGGCTCTGGAAACACCATATATTTT. It encodes CSVGDRERYGGSGNTIYF.

In the case of this clonotype: A read error may produce the germline difference seen at one junction end. J is TRBJ2-5 and V is TRBV11-2; unclear D gene. The CDR3 loop spans 11 amino acids. The germline gives CDR1 SGHAT, CDR2 FQNNGV. The CDR3 DNA reads TGTGCCAGCAGCTCCTTAGAGAGCCAGTGCTTC. Encoded protein: CASSSLESQCF.